Below, 18 T cell receptor beta chains from the same sample are listed, as sequenced in a study of T cell responses to AZD1222 COVID-19 vaccine. Only in-frame clones appear in the TCRdb table, and some are missing; sequencing was by immunoSEQ multiplex PCR. The sample includes 150,000 to 200,000 clones, about 90% seen only once; the top ten take approximately 0.98%. Here the sequenced sample was peripheral blood, taken 28 days after the second AZD1222 dose. The receptors derive from an adult who received the AZD1222 COVID-19 vaccine.

The chain has TRBV2 and TRBJ1-2; D not resolved. The CDR3 loop spans 16 amino acids. Germline V gene sequence: CDR1 SNHLY, CDR2 FYNNEI. V shed 3 bases and J shed 4 bases, with 18 bases lying between them. The CDR3 spells CASSETTGRVPYGYTF. The CDR3 DNA reads TGTGCCAGCAGTGAGACGACGGGTCGGGTGCCCTATGGCTACACCTTC.

The rearrangement uses TRBV5-1 and TRBJ2-1, with no clear D. Trimming took off 5 bases at V and 5 bases at J, with 11 bases between the two ends. The CDR3 spans 13 residues. From germline, CDR1 is SGHRS and CDR2 YFSETQ. The CDR3 DNA reads TGCGCCAGCAGTCCGTGGTATCACAATGAGCAGTTCTTC. Translation: CASSPWYHNEQFF.

V and J are TRBV6-5 and TRBJ1-1; D uncertain. Germline V gives CDR1 MNHEY, CDR2 SVGAGI. Trimming removed 4 bases at V and 4 bases at J, with 13 bases between. This CDR3 comprises 14 residues. The CDR3 here is CASSLSRLGTEAFF. CDR3 coding DNA: TGTGCCAGCAGTTTATCCAGGTTGGGCACTGAAGCTTTCTTT.

This chain links TRBV5-1 with TRBJ2-1; 9 bases align to TRBD2. V was clipped by 2 bases and J by 4 bases; unmatched bases: 7. Germline assignment: CDR1 SGHRS and CDR2 YFSETQ. This CDR3 is 16 amino acids long. The CDR3 DNA reads TGCGCCAGCAGCTTTCGGCCTAGCGGGGTTTACAATGAGCAGTTCTTC. Protein sequence: CASSFRPSGVYNEQFF. The whole variable domain, filled in from reference TRBV5-1 and TRBJ2-1, reads KAGVTQTPRYLIKTRGQQVTLSCSPISGHRSVSWYQQTPGQGLQFLFEYFSETQRNKGNFPGRFSGRQFSNSRSEMNVSTLELGDSALYLCASSFRPSGVYNEQFFGPGTRLTVL.

The rearrangement links TRBV7-7 to TRBJ2-1; 7 bases map to TRBD1. CDR1 SSHAT and CDR2 FNYEAQ come from the germline V gene (reference sequence). Trimming cost V 2 bases and J 4 bases; bases outside gene matches: 5. The CDR3 consists of 15 residues. The DNA for the CDR3 is TGTGCCAGCAGCTTACGACAGGGATTGTACAATGAGCAGTTCTTC. Its protein is CASSLRQGLYNEQFF.

As DNA, the CDR3 is TGTGCCAGCAGCTTCGGGGTGAGGGCTTTCTTT. It codes for CASSFGVRAFF. The V call is TRBV25-1, the J call TRBJ1-1, with D hard to call. V was shortened by 6 bases and J by 11 bases, with 13 bases between the two germline ends. The germline gives CDR1 MGHDK, CDR2 SYGVNS. The CDR3 runs to 11 residues.

This chain links TRBV29-1 with TRBJ2-7; no clear D gene. This CDR3 has 12 amino acids. Trimming left V 0 bases short and J 3 bases short, with 6 bases between. Per germline, CDR1 SQVTM and CDR2 ANQGSEA. As DNA, the CDR3 is TGCAGCGTTGAAGAGGTCGGCTACGAGCAGTACTTC. Protein product: CSVEEVGYEQYF.

The count of this clone is one. The chain combines TRBV7-9 with TRBJ2-7; TRBD1 agrees at 8 bases. The CDR3 is 14 residues long. Germline trimming cut 5 bases from V and 2 bases from J; bases unmatched to any gene: 5. Germline loops: CDR1 SEHNR, CDR2 FQNEAQ (reference sequence). In DNA, the CDR3 is TGTGCCAGCAGCCGGACAGGGAAAGCCTACGAGCAGTACTTC. Protein product: CASSRTGKAYEQYF.

The V gene is TRBV24-1, the J gene TRBJ2-3; TRBD2 might be the D (5 bases). The germline V gene encodes CDR1 KGHDR and CDR2 SFDVKD. The germline V and J ends were trimmed by 2 bases and 1 base, with 9 bases remaining between them. The CDR3 consists of 15 residues. CDR3 nucleotide sequence: TGTGCCACCAGTGATTGGTCCGGGGGCACAGATACGCAGTATTTT. Its translation: CATSDWSGGTDTQYF.

The CDR3 is CASTTPGVLDTQYF. For the CDR3, the DNA is TGTGCCAGCACCACCCCCGGAGTGCTAGATACGCAGTATTTT. The chain recombines TRBV13 with TRBJ2-3; D remains unclear. The CDR3 length is 14 residues. CDR1 and CDR2 from the germline V gene are PRHDT and FYEKMQ (reference sequence). Trimming stripped 7 bases from V and 5 bases from J, with 16 bases between.

This clone has only one observation. The rearrangement joins TRBV4-1 to TRBJ2-7, with D possibly TRBD2 on 5 matching bases. Germline CDR1 is MGHRA and CDR2 is YSYEKL. The CDR3 loop spans 14 amino acids. With 4 bases removed from V and 3 bases from J, the gap between germline ends came to 13 bases. CDR3 loop: CASSPTGGFYEQYF. The DNA of the CDR3 is TGCGCCAGCAGCCCTACCGGAGGCTTCTACGAGCAGTACTTC.

The rearrangement links TRBV7-8 to TRBJ1-5; 7 bases match TRBD1. The CDR3 is 16 amino acids. Germline V gene data show CDR1 as SGHVS and CDR2 as FQNEAQ. The V segment lost 5 bases and the J segment 0 bases; nucleotides outside the gene matches: 7. Written as DNA, the CDR3 is TGTGCCAGCAGCCGACAGGGCCCTTATAGCAATCAGCCCCAGCATTTT. Protein: CASSRQGPYSNQPQHF.

J is TRBJ2-7 and V is TRBV24-1, with D possibly matching TRBD1 (6 bases). CDR1 and CDR2 (germline): KGHDR, SFDVKD. Trimming shortened V by 1 base and J by 2 bases, and 14 bases separated the two germline ends. The CDR3 consists of 16 residues. CDR3 region: CATSDLSPGTPYEQYF. CDR3 nucleotides: TGTGCCACCAGTGATTTATCCCCCGGGACACCCTACGAGCAGTACTTC.

The chain combines TRBV19 with TRBJ2-5; 13 bases match TRBD2. The CDR3 runs 17 residues. Per the germline V gene, CDR1 is LNHDA and CDR2 is SQIVND (reference sequence). V was pared by 7 bases and J by 1 base, with 9 bases of the junction left unmatched. The CDR3 nucleotides are TGTGCCAGTACCTCAGGACGACTAGCGGGGGGCCAAGAGACCCAGTACTTC. Translating it yields CASTSGRLAGGQETQYF.

The chain employs TRBV7-8 and TRBJ1-2, with D uncertain. The CDR3 has 15 amino acids. The germline CDR1 and CDR2 sequences are SGHVS and FQNEAQ. Deletions cut 2 bases from V and 4 bases from J, with 14 bases between. The CDR3 DNA follows: TGTGCCAGCAGCTTATGGCAGGACGGCGGCTATGGCTACACCTTC. Its translation: CASSLWQDGGYGYTF.

This clone was seen a handful of times. The genes are TRBV7-2 and TRBJ1-1; unclear D gene. This CDR3 is 14 amino acids long. The germline V and J ends were trimmed by 1 base and 0 bases, with 6 bases remaining between them. Germline V gene data show CDR1 as SGHTA and CDR2 as FQGNSA. CDR3 nucleotides: TGTGCCAGCAGCTTAGATCATCTGAACACTGAAGCTTTCTTT. It translates to CASSLDHLNTEAFF. The variable domain in full, with the rest retrieved from reference TRBV7-2 and TRBJ1-1, is GAGVSQSPSNKVTEKGKDVELRCDPISGHTALYWYRQSLGQGLEFLIYFQGNSAPDKSGLPSDRFSAERTGGSVSTLTIQRTQQEDSAVYLCASSLDHLNTEAFFGQGTRLTVV.

The gene calls are TRBV7-9 and TRBJ1-1, with 10 bases fitting TRBD1. The CDR3 runs to 15 residues. V was pared by 5 bases and J by 2 bases, with 5 bases of the junction left unmatched. Germline values: CDR1 SEHNR, CDR2 FQNEAQ (reference sequence). The CDR3 protein is CASSPDRGVNTEAFF. Written as DNA, the CDR3 is TGTGCCAGCAGCCCGGACAGGGGGGTTAACACTGAAGCTTTCTTT.

This rearrangement joins TRBV27 to TRBJ2-1, with D possibly being TRBD2 (6 bases). The V gene lost 0 bases and the J gene lost 4 bases, with 13 bases spanning the gap. Germline values: CDR1 MNHEY, CDR2 SMNVEV (reference sequence). This CDR3 has 16 residues. For the CDR3, the DNA is TGTGCCAGCAGTTTATCGTCGGGGGAACTATACAATGAGCAGTTCTTC. This sequence encodes CASSLSSGELYNEQFF.